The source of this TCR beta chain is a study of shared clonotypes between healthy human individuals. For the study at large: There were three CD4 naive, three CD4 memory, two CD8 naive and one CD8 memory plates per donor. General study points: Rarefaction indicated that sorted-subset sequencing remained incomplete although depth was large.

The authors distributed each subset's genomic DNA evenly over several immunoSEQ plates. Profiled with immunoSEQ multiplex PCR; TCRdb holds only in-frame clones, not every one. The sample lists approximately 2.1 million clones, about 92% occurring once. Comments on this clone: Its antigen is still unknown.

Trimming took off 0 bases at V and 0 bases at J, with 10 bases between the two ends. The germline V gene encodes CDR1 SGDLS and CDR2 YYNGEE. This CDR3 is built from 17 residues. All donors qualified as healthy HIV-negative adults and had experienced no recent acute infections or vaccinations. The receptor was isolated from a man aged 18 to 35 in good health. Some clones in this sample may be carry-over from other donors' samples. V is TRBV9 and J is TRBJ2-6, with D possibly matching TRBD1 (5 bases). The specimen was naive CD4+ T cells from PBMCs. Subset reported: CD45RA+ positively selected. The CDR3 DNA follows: TGTGCCAGCAGCGTAGGTAACAGGAACTCTGGGGCCAACGTCCTGACTTTC. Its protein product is CASSVGNRNSGANVLTF. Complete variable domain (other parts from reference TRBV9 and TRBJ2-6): DSGVTQTPKHLITATGQRVTLRCSPRSGDLSVYWYQQSLDQGLQFLIQYYNGEERAKGNILERFSAQQFPDLHSELNLSSLELGDSALYFCASSVGNRNSGANVLTFGAGSRLTVL.